Given below is one TCR beta chain in context. Germline CDR1 reads SNHLY; CDR2 reads FYNNEI. There are 15 residues in the CDR3. V dropped 7 bases and J dropped 4 bases, with 19 bases sitting between them. This record comes from a study of OX40 agonist ivuxolimab in advanced cancers. Only in-frame clones appear in the TCRdb table, and some are missing; sequencing was by immunoSEQ multiplex PCR. The repertoire holds 95,000 to 150,000 clones, with just over 90% as singletons. The sample here was CD4+ or CD8+ T cells sorted from blood, taken in a trial of the OX40 agonist ivuxolimab. This sequence joins TRBV2 and TRBJ1-2; perhaps TRBD1 as D (6 bases). The receptor was derived from an adult with an advanced solid tumor such as melanoma, head and neck, liver or kidney cancer. CDR3 residues: CASNGKLRGGYGYTF. The CDR3 DNA is TGTGCCAGCAATGGCAAGTTAAGGGGGGGCTATGGCTACACCTTC.